The 28 T cell receptor beta chains presented below share a single source sample, sequenced in a study of blood T cell repertoires in COVID-19. Only in-frame clones appear in the TCRdb table, and some are missing; sequencing was by immunoSEQ multiplex PCR. The table lists 100,000 to 150,000 clones, approximately 80% of them singletons, with 3.8% in the top ten. Material: peripheral blood. The receptors stem from a woman in her fifties or sixties with acute or convalescent COVID-19.

The chain carries TRBV7-9 and TRBJ2-1, with TRBD2 matching over 11 bases. The CDR3 spans 13 residues. Trimming at V came to 4 bases and at J to 7 bases, leaving 0 bases not matched to a gene. Germline assignment: CDR1 SEHNR and CDR2 FQNEAQ (reference sequence). The CDR3: CASSWTSGNEQFF. The CDR3 coding sequence is TGTGCCAGCAGCTGGACTAGCGGGAATGAGCAGTTCTTC.

The CDR3 region is CASRTWTEGTEAFF. As DNA, the CDR3 is TGCGCCAGCAGGACGTGGACGGAGGGGACTGAAGCTTTCTTT. The chain links TRBV5-1 to TRBJ1-1; a weak D match, TRBD1 (5 bases). The germline V gene has CDR1 SGHRS and CDR2 YFSETQ. The CDR3 has 14 amino acids. V was pared by 5 bases and J by 5 bases, with 16 bases between.

This clone was seen more than once but under ten times. J is TRBJ2-2 and V is TRBV5-1; 11 bases match TRBD2. V shed 3 bases, J shed 0 bases, and the junction held 10 bases outside the gene matches. The length of the CDR3 is 19 residues. Germline CDR1 is SGHRS and CDR2 is YFSETQ. The DNA of the CDR3 is TGCGCCAGCAGCTGGGGGACTAGCGGCAAACTCGCGAACACCGGGGAGCTGTTTTTT. This sequence encodes CASSWGTSGKLANTGELFF. Full variable domain (outside the CDR3, taken from reference TRBV5-1 and TRBJ2-2): KAGVTQTPRYLIKTRGQQVTLSCSPISGHRSVSWYQQTPGQGLQFLFEYFSETQRNKGNFPGRFSGRQFSNSRSEMNVSTLELGDSALYLCASSWGTSGKLANTGELFFGEGSRLTVL.

J is TRBJ2-2 and V is TRBV19; D is unclear. The CDR3 totals 17 residues. Trimming removed 7 bases at V and 1 base at J, with 19 bases between. Germline lookup yields CDR1 LNHDA and CDR2 SQIVND (reference sequence). In DNA, the CDR3 is TGTGCCAGTAAACTGAGGTATGGCCTCCAGAACACCGGGGAGCTGTTTTTT. This sequence encodes CASKLRYGLQNTGELFF.

This clone showed up just a few times. The genes are TRBV7-9 and TRBJ2-2; the D gene is possibly TRBD1 (5 bases). With 0 bases removed from V and 6 bases from J, the gap between germline ends came to 14 bases. Germline lookup yields CDR1 SEHNR and CDR2 FQNEAQ (reference sequence). The CDR3 contains 16 residues. The CDR3 here is CASSLAARALPGELFF. The DNA for the CDR3 is TGTGCCAGCAGCTTAGCAGCCAGGGCTCTCCCCGGGGAGCTGTTTTTT.

This clone came up once. The V call is TRBV5-1, the J call TRBJ2-5, with TRBD2 as a possible D gene (6 bases). CDR1 and CDR2 (germline): SGHRS, YFSETQ. V was clipped by 2 bases and J by 5 bases, with 13 bases between them. CDR3 length equals 14 residues. The CDR3: CASSFIASVETQYF. The CDR3 DNA is TGCGCCAGCAGCTTTATTGCTAGCGTGGAGACCCAGTACTTC.

This chain connects TRBV9 to TRBJ1-1; no clear D gene. V dropped 4 bases and J dropped 0 bases, with 13 bases sitting between them. The germline V gene encodes CDR1 SGDLS and CDR2 YYNGEE. The CDR3 is 15 residues long. CDR3 sequence: CASSPTGGLNTEAFF. CDR3 sequence (DNA): TGTGCCAGCAGCCCGACGGGAGGCTTGAACACTGAAGCTTTCTTT.

This rearrangement joins TRBV19 to TRBJ1-1; weak D call: TRBD1 (6 bases). CDR3 length: 13 residues. Per germline, CDR1 LNHDA and CDR2 SQIVND (reference sequence). V lost 9 bases to trimming and J lost 0 bases, with 11 bases between them. This CDR3 reads CASRGNVNTEAFF. The CDR3 DNA sequence: TGTGCCAGCAGGGGTAACGTGAACACTGAAGCTTTCTTT.

The V gene is TRBV5-1, the J gene TRBJ1-4; TRBD1 matches at 7 bases. With V trimmed by 3 bases and J by 7 bases, 6 bases remained unmatched. This CDR3 has 14 amino acids. The germline CDR1 and CDR2 sequences are SGHRS and YFSETQ. DNA for the CDR3: TGCGCCAGCAGCTCCGGGACAGAGGGTGAAAAACTGTTTTTT. This encodes CASSSGTEGEKLFF.

The chain has TRBV19 and TRBJ1-1, with D uncertain. CDR1 is LNHDA and CDR2 is SQIVND in the germline V gene (reference sequence). The CDR3 runs to 13 residues. The V gene lost 10 bases and the J gene lost 0 bases, with 12 bases spanning the gap. The CDR3 DNA is TGTGCCACACAAAGAGGTGTGAACACTGAAGCTTTCTTT. As protein: CATQRGVNTEAFF.

The rearrangement uses TRBV24-1 and TRBJ2-3; TRBD1 agrees at 9 bases. V was clipped by 1 base and J by 4 bases; unmatched bases: 8. The germline V gene has CDR1 KGHDR and CDR2 SFDVKD. The CDR3 is made up of 17 amino acids. For the CDR3, the DNA is TGTGCCACCAGTGATTTTGGGGACAGGGTGGGCCCAGATACGCAGTATTTT. This codes for CATSDFGDRVGPDTQYF.

The chain combines TRBV5-5 with TRBJ2-2; possibly TRBD1 for D (6 bases). Germline V gene data show CDR1 as SGHKS and CDR2 as YYEKEE (reference sequence). CDR3 length equals 16 residues. V lost 2 bases, J lost 0 bases, and 11 bases lay in between. CDR3 in amino acids: CASSLNQGPNTGELFF. The CDR3 region has the DNA TGTGCCAGCAGCTTAAACCAGGGGCCGAACACCGGGGAGCTGTTTTTT. Drawing the rest from reference TRBV5-5 and TRBJ2-2, the complete variable domain is DAGVTQSPTHLIKTRGQQVTLRCSPISGHKSVSWYQQVLGQGPQFIFQYYEKEERGRGNFPDRFSARQFPNYSSELNVNALLLGDSALYLCASSLNQGPNTGELFFGEGSRLTVL.

The chain combines TRBV7-9 with TRBJ1-2; 8 positions agree with TRBD1. CDR1 SEHNR and CDR2 FQNEAQ come from the germline V gene (reference sequence). There are 14 residues in the CDR3. With V trimmed by 5 bases and J by 2 bases, 4 bases remained unmatched. The CDR3, as DNA: TGTGCCAGCAGCCCGACAGGGGCGAACTATGGCTACACCTTC. This translates into CASSPTGANYGYTF.

V and J are TRBV29-1 and TRBJ2-3; 7 bases agree with TRBD2. The V gene end was trimmed by 6 bases and the J gene end by 4 bases; junction bases not matched to a gene: 4. This CDR3 has 12 residues. Germline-derived CDR1 and CDR2 are SQVTM and ANQGSEA. The CDR3 sequence: CSVISGSDTQYF. CDR3 sequence (DNA): TGCAGCGTCATTAGCGGGTCAGATACGCAGTATTTT.

The chain uses TRBV30 and TRBJ1-5; tentatively, D is TRBD1 (6 bases). From germline, CDR1 is GTSNPN and CDR2 SVGIG (reference sequence). Trimming cost V 1 base and J 2 bases, with 6 bases left between them. This CDR3 region has 13 residues. The CDR3 nucleotides are TGTGCCTGGAGTGCAGGGGGCAATCAGCCCCAGCATTTT. Translation gives CAWSAGGNQPQHF. Variable domain in full (rest from reference TRBV30 and TRBJ1-5): SQTIHQWPATLVQPVGSPLSLECTVEGTSNPNLYWYRQAAGRGLQLLFYSVGIGQISSEVPQNLSASRPQDRQFILSSKKLLLSDSGFYLCAWSAGGNQPQHFGDGTRLSIL.

The rearrangement uses TRBV2 and TRBJ2-2; TRBD2 matches 7 bases. The CDR3 has 13 amino acids. Germline assignment: CDR1 SNHLY and CDR2 FYNNEI. Trimming cost V 6 bases and J 7 bases; bases outside gene matches: 5. The CDR3 region is CASSRSGDGELFF. For the CDR3, the DNA is TGTGCCAGCAGCCGGAGCGGGGACGGGGAGCTGTTTTTT. Drawing the rest from reference TRBV2 and TRBJ2-2, the complete variable domain is EPEVTQTPSHQVTQMGQEVILRCVPISNHLYFYWYRQILGQKVEFLVSFYNNEISEKSEIFDDQFSVERPDGSNFTLKIRSTKLEDSAMYFCASSRSGDGELFFGEGSRLTVL.

The sample holds one count of this clone. This chain connects TRBV25-1 to TRBJ1-1; TRBD1 agrees at 8 bases. CDR3 length equals 16 residues. The V gene end was trimmed by 5 bases and the J gene end by 2 bases; junction bases not matched to a gene: 10. The germline V gene encodes CDR1 MGHDK and CDR2 SYGVNS. This CDR3 reads CASSSGTGPLNTEAFF. The CDR3 coding sequence is TGTGCCAGCAGTTCCGGGACAGGTCCGTTAAACACTGAAGCTTTCTTT.

CDR3 sequence (DNA): TGTGCCAGCAGCTTTCCCCTATCATCCGGGACAGGGGCCACCGGGGAGCTGTTTTTT. Translated: CASSFPLSSGTGATGELFF. The chain employs TRBV7-9 and TRBJ2-2; 10 bases align to TRBD1. After removal of 3 bases from V and 4 bases from J, the junction contained 14 bases not matched to a gene. The germline CDR1 and CDR2 sequences are SEHNR and FQNEAQ (reference sequence). The CDR3 has 19 amino acids. The full variable domain, its missing parts supplied by reference TRBV7-9 and TRBJ2-2, is DTGVSQNPRHKITKRGQNVTFRCDPISEHNRLYWYRQTLGQGPEFLTYFQNEAQLEKSRLLSDRFSAERPKGSFSTLEIQRTEQGDSAMYLCASSFPLSSGTGATGELFFGEGSRLTVL.

The chain uses TRBV27 and TRBJ2-1; a possible D gene is TRBD1 (6 bases). This CDR3 comprises 17 residues. Germline V gene data show CDR1 as MNHEY and CDR2 as SMNVEV (reference sequence). V dropped 0 bases and J dropped 4 bases, with 16 bases sitting between them. This CDR3 reads CASSLSPTGSSYNEQFF. CDR3 sequence (DNA): TGTGCCAGCAGTTTATCCCCGACAGGAAGTTCTTACAATGAGCAGTTCTTC.

As to this clone: One junction end does not reproduce the germline sequence, and a read error may be involved. V and J are TRBV19 and TRBJ1-2; tentative D call: TRBD1 (5 bases). Germline lookup yields CDR1 LNHDA and CDR2 SQIVND (reference sequence). This CDR3 spans 12 amino acids. The CDR3: CASSPDTSVKVF. The CDR3 region has the DNA TGTGCCAGTAGTCCGGACACCTCGGTGAAAGTATTC.

This chain connects TRBV6-6 to TRBJ1-6, with unresolved D. CDR1 and CDR2 (germline): MNHNY, SVGAGI (reference sequence). The CDR3 sequence is 13 residues long. The V gene lost 6 bases and the J gene lost 9 bases, with 12 bases spanning the gap. The CDR3 is CASRNGVGSPLHF. CDR3 DNA sequence: TGTGCCAGCAGGAACGGGGTGGGTTCACCCCTCCACTTT.

The chain couples TRBV7-9 to TRBJ2-3; a possible D gene is TRBD1 (6 bases). The CDR3 is 14 residues long. Germline values: CDR1 SEHNR, CDR2 FQNEAQ (reference sequence). The ends were cut back, 4 bases at V and 1 base at J, with 9 bases in the middle. DNA for the CDR3: TGTGCCAGCAGCTCCTACAGGGGCACAGATACGCAGTATTTT. It yields the protein CASSSYRGTDTQYF. Variable domain in full (rest from reference TRBV7-9 and TRBJ2-3): DTGVSQNPRHKITKRGQNVTFRCDPISEHNRLYWYRQTLGQGPEFLTYFQNEAQLEKSRLLSDRFSAERPKGSFSTLEIQRTEQGDSAMYLCASSSYRGTDTQYFGPGTRLTVL.

The DNA of the CDR3 is TGCAGCGAATTAACAGGACTAGCGAATCTTGAGTATTTT. This codes for CSELTGLANLEYF. This rearrangement joins TRBV29-1 to TRBJ2-3; 9 positions match TRBD2. V was pared by 7 bases and J by 13 bases, with 15 bases of the junction left unmatched. The CDR3 has 13 amino acids. Looked up from germline, CDR1 is SQVTM and CDR2 is ANQGSEA.

This clone occurred a few times. DNA of the CDR3: TGTGCCAGCAGCCAAGCCCGGGTTCAGCCCCAGCATTTT. Its translation: CASSQARVQPQHF. The rearrangement links TRBV3-1 (or the pseudogene TRBV3-2) to TRBJ1-5; no definite D call. V shed 1 base and J shed 6 bases, with 7 bases lying between them. The germline gives CDR1 LGHDT, CDR2 YNNKEL (reference sequence). The CDR3 loop spans 13 amino acids.

J is TRBJ1-2 and V is TRBV5-6, with D tentatively TRBD1 (5 bases). V dropped 3 bases and J dropped 6 bases, with 9 bases sitting between them. Germline CDR1 and CDR2: SGHDT and YYEEEE. The CDR3 contains 12 residues. DNA of the CDR3: TGTGCCAGCAGCTGGGGCGGGGATGGCTACACCTTC. Its translation: CASSWGGDGYTF.

The chain carries TRBV9 and TRBJ2-3; maybe TRBD2 (5 bases). The CDR3 is 18 amino acids. The V gene's germline CDR1 is SGDLS and CDR2 YYNGEE. Trimming removed 3 bases from V and 6 bases from J, with 26 bases in between. CDR3 sequence reads: CASSENPWLASADDTQYF. The CDR3 DNA sequence: TGTGCCAGCAGCGAAAATCCCTGGTTAGCGTCGGCCGACGATACGCAGTATTTT.

The chain has TRBV5-4 and TRBJ2-5; the match to TRBD2 covers 8 bases. The ends lost 1 base at V and 5 bases at J; junction bases unmatched: 10. There are 16 residues in the CDR3. Germline V CDR1 and CDR2: SGHNT, YYREEE (reference sequence). CDR3: CASSLYGGGPLETQYF. Written as DNA, the CDR3 is TGTGCCAGCAGCTTGTACGGGGGGGGCCCCTTGGAGACCCAGTACTTC.

V and J are TRBV4-1 and TRBJ1-1; maybe TRBD1 (5 bases). Germline V gives CDR1 MGHRA, CDR2 YSYEKL. Deletions cut 8 bases from V and 4 bases from J, with 11 bases between. The CDR3 is 12 amino acids. The CDR3 sequence: CASHGGGTEAFF. CDR3 in DNA: TGCGCCAGCCACGGGGGGGGCACTGAAGCTTTCTTT.